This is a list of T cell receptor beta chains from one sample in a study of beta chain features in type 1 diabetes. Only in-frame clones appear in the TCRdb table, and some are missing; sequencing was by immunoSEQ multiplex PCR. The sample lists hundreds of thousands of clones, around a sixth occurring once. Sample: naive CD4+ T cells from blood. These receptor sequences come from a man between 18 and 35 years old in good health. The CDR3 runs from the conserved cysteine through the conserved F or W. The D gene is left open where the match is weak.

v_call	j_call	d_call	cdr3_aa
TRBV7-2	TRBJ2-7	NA	CASSLVLKSYEQYF
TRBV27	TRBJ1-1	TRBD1	CASSWTGLNRREAFF
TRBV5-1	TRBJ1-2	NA	CASSWEIGGYTF
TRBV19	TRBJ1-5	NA	CASSIVNRVGNQPQHF
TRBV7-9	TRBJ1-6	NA	CASSLSGVANSPLHF
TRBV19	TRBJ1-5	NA	CASSPQGNSNQPQHF
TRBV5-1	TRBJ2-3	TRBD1	CASSYRGLTSSTDTQYF
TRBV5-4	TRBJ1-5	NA	CASSPGQRGHF
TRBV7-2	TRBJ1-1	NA	CASSSTVLFGNTEAFF
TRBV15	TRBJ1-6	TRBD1	CATSRGAGTGYYNSPLHF
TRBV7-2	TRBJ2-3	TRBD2	CASSSKRGAVTDTQYF
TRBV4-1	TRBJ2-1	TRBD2	CASSQVGAGGSYNEQFF